The entry below describes one TCR beta chain. These data come from a study of blood T cell repertoires in COVID-19. Looking at the study overall: From T cells, B-cell-depleted T cells, or PBMCs came the material, which was cDNA or gDNA.

In the source study's methods: From reference gene primer amplification, estimates of nucleated cell counts were derived. Produced via immunoSEQ multiplex PCR; TCRdb's table is partial and in-frame only. D and trimming were read from the DNA, whereas the V and J calls and clone size are those reported in that table. Of 250,000 to 300,000 clones in the sample, about 81% were seen once. V lost 7 bases and J lost 1, with 13 bases in between. Looked up from germline, CDR1 is SNHLY and CDR2 is FYNNEI. The CDR3 contains 15 residues. Participant-reported clinical history was the basis for cohort assignment. The chain has TRBV2 and TRBJ1-4, with no clear D. This clonotype was obtained from a man aged 30 to 39 with acute COVID-19. Specimen: PBMCs or T cells enriched from blood (not recorded which). This CDR3 is CASTPYRGTNEKLFF. DNA for the CDR3: TGTGCCAGCACCCCCTACCGGGGAACTAATGAAAAACTGTTTTTT. The variable domain in full, with the rest retrieved from reference TRBV2 and TRBJ1-4, is EPEVTQTPSHQVTQMGQEVILRCVPISNHLYFYWYRQILGQKVEFLVSFYNNEISEKSEIFDDQFSVERPDGSNFTLKIRSTKLEDSAMYFCASTPYRGTNEKLFFGSGTQLSVL.